The entry below gives a single TCR beta chain sequence along with its context. Its antigen remains undetermined. One base away there is no much larger clone; base qualities are not given. This specimen belongs to a study of OX40 agonist ivuxolimab in advanced cancers. With regard to the full study: The costimulatory receptor OX40 (CD134) was targeted by ivuxolimab, a fully human IgG2 agonistic monoclonal antibody. Intravenous ivuxolimab was administered to patients every 2 weeks at six dose levels: 0.01, 0.1, 0.3, 1.5, 3 and 10 mg/kg. Of the roughly 52 patients in dose escalation, 19 had hepatocellular carcinoma, about 15 had melanoma, 9 had renal cell carcinoma and 9 had head and neck cancer. The dose-escalation cohort was 80% to 90% male with a mean age of about 60 years, ranging from roughly 20 to 85. Prior anti-PD-1, anti-PD-L1 or anti-CTLA-4 therapy was permitted, and checkpoint inhibitors had been received by about 37% of dose-escalation patients. Partial responses occurred in three dose-escalation patients, of whom one had hepatocellular carcinoma and two had cutaneous melanoma. The purpose of peripheral TCRbeta sequencing was to test whether ivuxolimab changed TCR sequence diversity and led to clonal T-cell expansion. The paper describes the monotherapy dose-escalation part (N of about 52 patients) of the phase I trial of ivuxolimab.

Patients with autoimmune disease history or receiving systemic immunosuppression were excluded from the trial. Peripheral blood for TCR sequencing was collected from all dose cohorts at baseline, on cycle 4 day 1, and on cycle 7 day 1. The samples were taken from a phase I, first-in-human, multicenter, open-label dose-escalation trial of ivuxolimab. Adults with locally advanced or metastatic melanoma, renal cell carcinoma, hepatocellular carcinoma or head and neck squamous cell carcinoma were enrolled in the trial. Before TCR sequencing, CD4+ T cells and CD8+ T cells were sorted from peripheral blood as separate populations. Study-level results and caveats: Antigen specificity was not determined for the clonally expanded peripheral T cells. After ivuxolimab, CD8+ T cells had more expanded clones than CD4+ T cells on average. Low levels of normalized T-cell clonal expansion were also shown by some nonresponding patients. At doses from 0.1 to 3.0 mg/kg, clonal expansion was seen in both CD4+ and CD8+ blood T cells between baseline and week 6. In the 0.1-3.0 mg/kg groups, partial responders had among the lowest normalized peripheral clonal expansion, particularly in CD8+ T cells.

To sequence the TCRbeta CDR3 region, genomic DNA was isolated from the sorted cells. TCRbeta CDR3 regions were sequenced using the immunoSEQ Assay. Here the immuneACCESS table is served through TCRdb, limited to in-frame sequences with V and J called. Missing clones are a known gap in these copies; in checked studies unresolved V genes cover under half, and the rest lacks a known reason. The sample has 60,000 to 85,000 clones on record, approximately 88% of them singletons. Of the sample, roughly 0.98% falls within the top ten clones. The receptor comes from an adult with an advanced solid tumor such as melanoma, head and neck, liver or kidney cancer. The sequencing here drew on CD4+ or CD8+ T cells sorted from blood, taken in a trial of the OX40 agonist ivuxolimab.

For the CDR3, the sequence is CASSPFPQGGNEQFF. In nucleotides, the sequence is TGTGCCAGCTCACCCTTTCCTCAGGGTGGCAATGAGCAGTTCTTC. The rearrangement joined TRBV18 to TRBJ2-1, with TRBD1 perhaps the D gene, on 5 matching bases. CDR3 length: 15 amino acids, cysteine to phenylalanine. This entry keeps only the CDR3 DNA: 45 bases, framed from base 1. The germline V gene sets CDR1 to KGHSH and CDR2 to LQKENI. Relative to germline, V is 3 bases shorter and J is 6 bases shorter, with 15 bases between their ends.